The present entry profiles one T cell receptor (beta chain) with its context. The antigen is not known. CDR3 length: 14 amino acids. Per the germline V gene, CDR1 is LNHDA and CDR2 is SQIVND (reference sequence). Trimming cost V 10 bases and J 6 bases; bases outside gene matches: 14. The PCR was carried out with 60 Vbeta primers and 13 Jbeta primers. Assay used: immunoSEQ multiplex PCR; TCRdb lists only in-frame clones, some missing. The repertoire consists of about 180,000 clones, with about 77% occurring once and the leading ten covering roughly 2.5%. The sample comes from a study of cytomegalovirus exposure and HLA in healthy donors. Study summary: Within an early data release were roughly 90 million unique TCRs drawn from HLA-typed donors. Findings and caveats of the study: Follow-up analysis found HLA locus-dependent TCR association rates, highest for DRB1 and lowest for HLA-C. Follow-up analysis seemed to connect common viral pathogens with several of the most significant clusters identified. Reportedly, TCR beta sequences accurately predicted HLA-A and HLA-B alleles in most subjects.

The sequencing input was PBMCs. The chain employs TRBV19 and TRBJ1-2; 7 bases are shared with TRBD1. The sequence came from a woman in her thirties in good health and CMV-seropositive. This CDR3 reads CAKARTGVQDGYTF. DNA for the CDR3: TGTGCCAAGGCCAGAACAGGGGTACAAGATGGCTACACCTTC.